The clone carrying this T cell receptor (beta chain) has only one observation. These data come from a study of tumor T cells in aggressive B-cell lymphoma. Some clones are missing from TCRdb's copy, which holds only in-frame ones; the method was immunoSEQ multiplex PCR. The table records approximately 820 clones, roughly 78% of them present only once. This CDR3 region has 18 residues. Sequenced input: tumor tissue. The V call is TRBV5-2, the J call TRBJ2-6; the listed D gene, TRBD2, was not tested against the DNA. TRBV5-2 is recorded as a pseudogene. This TCR derives from an adult with diffuse large B cell lymphoma. The CDR3 region is CASNTLWSTQSRANVLTF. In DNA, the CDR3 is TGTGCCAGCAATACATTATGGAGTACACAAAGTCGGGCCAACGTCCTGACTTTC.